This entry concerns a single T cell receptor beta chain. The donors (healthy individuals) were bone marrow donors. The data derive from a study of cytomegalovirus exposure and HLA in healthy donors. Primers included in the PCR were 60 Vbeta and 13 Jbeta primers. Sequencing used immunoSEQ multiplex PCR; TCRdb keeps in-frame clones, though not all of them. Of around 160,000 clones in the sample, approximately 88% were seen once. The CDR3 has 15 amino acids. V dropped 5 bases and J dropped 4 bases, with 17 bases sitting between them. CDR1 and CDR2 (germline): MNHEY, SVGAGI. The specimen was PBMCs. The TCR originated in a woman between 18 and 29 years old in good health and CMV-seronegative. This chain joins TRBV6-5 and TRBJ1-1; unclear D gene. The chain's CDR3 is CASSTSGKSRTEAFF. Written as DNA, the CDR3 is TGTGCCAGCAGTACTTCAGGCAAATCCCGCACTGAAGCTTTCTTT.